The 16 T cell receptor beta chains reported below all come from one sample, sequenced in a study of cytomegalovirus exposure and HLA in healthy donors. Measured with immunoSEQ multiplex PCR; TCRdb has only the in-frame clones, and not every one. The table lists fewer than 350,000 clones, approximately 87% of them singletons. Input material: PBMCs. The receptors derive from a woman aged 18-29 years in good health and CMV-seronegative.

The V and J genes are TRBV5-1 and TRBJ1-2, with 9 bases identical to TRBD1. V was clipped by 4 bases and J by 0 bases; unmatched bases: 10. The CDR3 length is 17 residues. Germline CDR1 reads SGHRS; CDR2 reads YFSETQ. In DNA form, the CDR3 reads TGCGCCAGCAGCACGGAAGGACAGGGGCCTGCTAACTATGGCTACACCTTC. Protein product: CASSTEGQGPANYGYTF.

CDR3 bases: TGTGCCTCGGGACAGGGAGTCTATGGCTACACCTTC. It is translated as CASGQGVYGYTF. The chain couples TRBV28 to TRBJ1-2; 9 positions agree with TRBD1. Germline CDR1 reads MDHEN; CDR2 reads SYDVKM. This CDR3 has 12 amino acids. The junction had 5 bases not matched to a gene; V was cut back by 11 bases and J by 4 bases.

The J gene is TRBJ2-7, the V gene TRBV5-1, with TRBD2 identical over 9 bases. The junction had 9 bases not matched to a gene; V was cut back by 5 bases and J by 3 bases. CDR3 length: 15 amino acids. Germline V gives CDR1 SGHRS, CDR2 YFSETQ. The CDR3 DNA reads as TGCGCCAGCAGTAGCGGGAGTAGGATTTTCTACGAGCAGTACTTC. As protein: CASSSGSRIFYEQYF.

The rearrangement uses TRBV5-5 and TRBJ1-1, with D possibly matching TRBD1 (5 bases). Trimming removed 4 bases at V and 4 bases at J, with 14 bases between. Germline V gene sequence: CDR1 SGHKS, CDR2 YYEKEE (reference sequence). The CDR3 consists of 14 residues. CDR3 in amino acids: CASSAHVTGTEAFF. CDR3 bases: TGTGCCAGCAGCGCACACGTCACAGGCACTGAAGCTTTCTTT.

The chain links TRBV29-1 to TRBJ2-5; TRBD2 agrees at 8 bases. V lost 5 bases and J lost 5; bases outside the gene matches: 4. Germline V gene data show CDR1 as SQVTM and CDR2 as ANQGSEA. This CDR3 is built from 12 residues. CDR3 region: CSVSTSVETQYF. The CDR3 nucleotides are TGCAGCGTTTCGACTAGCGTGGAGACCCAGTACTTC.

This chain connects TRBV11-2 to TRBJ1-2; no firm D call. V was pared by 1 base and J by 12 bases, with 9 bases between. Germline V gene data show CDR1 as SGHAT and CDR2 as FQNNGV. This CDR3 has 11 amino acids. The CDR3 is CASSLAGTHTF. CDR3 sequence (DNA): TGTGCCAGCAGCTTAGCAGGTACCCACACCTTC.

CDR3: CASSLVGSGSLYTDTQYF. As DNA, the CDR3 is TGTGCCAGCAGCTTAGTGGGTAGCGGGAGCCTATACACAGATACGCAGTATTTT. V usage is TRBV7-6 and J usage is TRBJ2-3; TRBD2 matches at 9 bases. The CDR3 is 18 residues long. Germline values: CDR1 SGHVS, CDR2 FNYEAQ. V dropped 1 base and J dropped 2; count of bases not matched to a gene: 10.

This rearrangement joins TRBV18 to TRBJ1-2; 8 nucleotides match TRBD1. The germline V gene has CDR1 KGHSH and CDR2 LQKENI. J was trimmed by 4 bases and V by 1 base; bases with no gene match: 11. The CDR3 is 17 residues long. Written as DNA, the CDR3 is TGTGCCAGCTCACCACGGGTAACAGGGGGTATGAGCTATGGCTACACCTTC. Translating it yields CASSPRVTGGMSYGYTF.

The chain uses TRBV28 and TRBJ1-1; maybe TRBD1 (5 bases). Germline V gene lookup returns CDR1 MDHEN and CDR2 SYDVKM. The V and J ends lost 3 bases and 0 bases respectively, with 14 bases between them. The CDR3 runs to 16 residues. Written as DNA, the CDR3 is TGTGCCAGCAGTTTCTCGCAGGGCCTCATGAACACTGAAGCTTTCTTT. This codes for CASSFSQGLMNTEAFF.

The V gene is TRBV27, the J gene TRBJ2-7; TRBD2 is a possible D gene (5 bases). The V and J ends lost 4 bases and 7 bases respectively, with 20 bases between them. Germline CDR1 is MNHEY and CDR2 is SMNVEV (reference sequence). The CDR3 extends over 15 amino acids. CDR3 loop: CASSSGPTARREQYF. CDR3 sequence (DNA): TGTGCCAGCAGTTCGGGCCCCACAGCCAGGAGGGAGCAGTACTTC.

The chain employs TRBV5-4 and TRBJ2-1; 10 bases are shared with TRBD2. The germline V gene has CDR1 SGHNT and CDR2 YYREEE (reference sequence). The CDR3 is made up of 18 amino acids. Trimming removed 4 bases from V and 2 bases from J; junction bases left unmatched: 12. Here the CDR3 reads CASSPRGSGRIAYNEQFF. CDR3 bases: TGTGCCAGCAGCCCCCGGGGTAGCGGGAGGATCGCCTACAATGAGCAGTTCTTC.

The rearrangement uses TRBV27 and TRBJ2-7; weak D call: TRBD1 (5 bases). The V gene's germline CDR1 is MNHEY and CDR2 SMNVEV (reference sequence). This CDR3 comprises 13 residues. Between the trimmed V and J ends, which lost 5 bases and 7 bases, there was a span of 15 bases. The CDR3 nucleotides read TGTGCCAGCAGTCCAACAGGTCAGTGGGAGCAGTACTTC. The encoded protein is CASSPTGQWEQYF.

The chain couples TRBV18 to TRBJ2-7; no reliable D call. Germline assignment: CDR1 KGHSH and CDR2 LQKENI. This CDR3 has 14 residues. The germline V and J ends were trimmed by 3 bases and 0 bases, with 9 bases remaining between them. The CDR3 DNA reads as TGTGCCAGCTCACCGGTTTTTAGCTCCTACGAGCAGTACTTC. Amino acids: CASSPVFSSYEQYF.

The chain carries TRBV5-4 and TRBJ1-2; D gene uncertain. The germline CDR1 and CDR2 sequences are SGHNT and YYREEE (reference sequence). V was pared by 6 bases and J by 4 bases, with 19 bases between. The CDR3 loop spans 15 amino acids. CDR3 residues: CASTIGGGLGYGYTF. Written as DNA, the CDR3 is TGTGCCAGCACCATCGGAGGAGGGCTGGGCTATGGCTACACCTTC.

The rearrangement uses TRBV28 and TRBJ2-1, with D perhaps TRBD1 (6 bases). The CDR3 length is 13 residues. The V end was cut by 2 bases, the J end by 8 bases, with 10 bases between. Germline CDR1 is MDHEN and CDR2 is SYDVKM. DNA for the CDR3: TGTGCCAGCAGTTTAGACAGGTTCGATGAGCAGTTCTTC. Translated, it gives CASSLDRFDEQFF.

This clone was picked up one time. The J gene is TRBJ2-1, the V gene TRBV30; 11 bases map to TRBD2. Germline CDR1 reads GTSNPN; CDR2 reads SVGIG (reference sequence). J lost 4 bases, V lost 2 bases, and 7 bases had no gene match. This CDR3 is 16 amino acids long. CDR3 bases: TGTGCCTGGAGTCCCCCTACTAGCGGGGGTTACAATGAGCAGTTCTTC. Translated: CAWSPPTSGGYNEQFF.